The present TCR beta chain was sequenced within a study of T cell changes during pregnancy in multiple sclerosis. Measured with immunoSEQ multiplex PCR; TCRdb has only the in-frame clones, and not every one. The sample has about 84,000 clones, approximately 95% seen once. The CDR3 totals 13 residues. V was trimmed by 3 bases and J by 5 bases, leaving 11 bases between them. Germline values: CDR1 LNHDA, CDR2 SQIVND (reference sequence). The rearrangement links TRBV19 to TRBJ2-7; D is unclear. The sequenced sample was peripheral blood, obtained in the second trimester of pregnancy. This sequence was found in a female donor in good health, enrolled as a control in a pregnancy study. The CDR3 sequence: CASSMSSGDEQYF. As DNA, the CDR3 is TGTGCCAGTAGTATGAGTTCTGGAGACGAGCAGTACTTC.